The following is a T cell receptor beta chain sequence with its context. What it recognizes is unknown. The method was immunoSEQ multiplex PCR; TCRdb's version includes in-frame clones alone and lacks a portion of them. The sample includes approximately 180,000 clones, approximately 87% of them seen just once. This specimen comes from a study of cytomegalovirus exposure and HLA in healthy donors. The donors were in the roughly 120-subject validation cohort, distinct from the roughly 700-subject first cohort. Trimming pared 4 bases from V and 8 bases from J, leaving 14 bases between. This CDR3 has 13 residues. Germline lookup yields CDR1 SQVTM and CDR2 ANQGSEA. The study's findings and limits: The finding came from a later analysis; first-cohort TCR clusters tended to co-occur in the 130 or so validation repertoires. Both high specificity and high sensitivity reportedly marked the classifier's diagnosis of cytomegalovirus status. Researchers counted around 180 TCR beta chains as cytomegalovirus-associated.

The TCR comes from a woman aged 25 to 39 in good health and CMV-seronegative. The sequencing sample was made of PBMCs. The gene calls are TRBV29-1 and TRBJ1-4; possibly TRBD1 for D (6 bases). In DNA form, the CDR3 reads TGCAGCGTTGGACAGGCGGTTACGGAAAAACTGTTTTTT. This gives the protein CSVGQAVTEKLFF. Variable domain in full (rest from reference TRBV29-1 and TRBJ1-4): SAVISQKPSRDICQRGTSLTIQCQVDSQVTMMFWYRQQPGQSLTLIATANQGSEATYESGFVIDKFPISRPNLTFSTLTVSNMSPEDSSIYLCSVGQAVTEKLFFGSGTQLSVL.